These 3 T cell receptor beta chains came from one sample sequenced in a study of response to subunit inactivated influenza vaccine. MiXCR, run by TCRdb on the RT-PCR reads, gives a single entry per CDR3 protein. This sample has over 150,000 distinct CDR3 sequences, with about a tenth found just once. Sequenced material: non-naive T cells sorted from PBMCs, taken 45 days after vaccination. Source of these receptors: a man aged 45 to 65 who received an inactivated influenza vaccine.

In its sample, this clonotype was seen many times. CDR3: CASSLRVETQYF. Here the CDR3 DNA reads TGTGCCAGCAGTTTGCGGGTGGAGACCCAGTACTTC. V is TRBV12-3 or TRBV12-4 and J is TRBJ2-5, with D maybe TRBD2 (5 bases). The V end was cut by 3 bases, the J end by 5 bases, with 7 bases between. The CDR3 is 12 residues long.

This clonotype was seen a few times. This chain joins TRBV12-3 or TRBV12-4 and TRBJ2-2, with a tentative D call TRBD2 (5 bases). The CDR3 runs to 16 residues. V lost 3 bases and J lost 0, with 11 bases in between. The CDR3 sequence is CASSFLSGTNTGELFF. The CDR3 nucleotides are TGTGCCAGCAGTTTCCTCTCCGGGACGAACACCGGGGAGCTGTTTTTT.

This chain connects TRBV11-2 to TRBJ2-7; 7 positions agree with TRBD1. This CDR3 contains 14 residues. J gave up 2 bases and V 4 bases, and 5 bases lay outside the gene matches. Per the germline V gene, CDR1 is SGHAT and CDR2 is FQNNGV. The CDR3 protein is CASSYSTGPYEQYF. The CDR3 bases are TGTGCCAGCAGCTATTCGACAGGGCCCTACGAGCAGTACTTC.